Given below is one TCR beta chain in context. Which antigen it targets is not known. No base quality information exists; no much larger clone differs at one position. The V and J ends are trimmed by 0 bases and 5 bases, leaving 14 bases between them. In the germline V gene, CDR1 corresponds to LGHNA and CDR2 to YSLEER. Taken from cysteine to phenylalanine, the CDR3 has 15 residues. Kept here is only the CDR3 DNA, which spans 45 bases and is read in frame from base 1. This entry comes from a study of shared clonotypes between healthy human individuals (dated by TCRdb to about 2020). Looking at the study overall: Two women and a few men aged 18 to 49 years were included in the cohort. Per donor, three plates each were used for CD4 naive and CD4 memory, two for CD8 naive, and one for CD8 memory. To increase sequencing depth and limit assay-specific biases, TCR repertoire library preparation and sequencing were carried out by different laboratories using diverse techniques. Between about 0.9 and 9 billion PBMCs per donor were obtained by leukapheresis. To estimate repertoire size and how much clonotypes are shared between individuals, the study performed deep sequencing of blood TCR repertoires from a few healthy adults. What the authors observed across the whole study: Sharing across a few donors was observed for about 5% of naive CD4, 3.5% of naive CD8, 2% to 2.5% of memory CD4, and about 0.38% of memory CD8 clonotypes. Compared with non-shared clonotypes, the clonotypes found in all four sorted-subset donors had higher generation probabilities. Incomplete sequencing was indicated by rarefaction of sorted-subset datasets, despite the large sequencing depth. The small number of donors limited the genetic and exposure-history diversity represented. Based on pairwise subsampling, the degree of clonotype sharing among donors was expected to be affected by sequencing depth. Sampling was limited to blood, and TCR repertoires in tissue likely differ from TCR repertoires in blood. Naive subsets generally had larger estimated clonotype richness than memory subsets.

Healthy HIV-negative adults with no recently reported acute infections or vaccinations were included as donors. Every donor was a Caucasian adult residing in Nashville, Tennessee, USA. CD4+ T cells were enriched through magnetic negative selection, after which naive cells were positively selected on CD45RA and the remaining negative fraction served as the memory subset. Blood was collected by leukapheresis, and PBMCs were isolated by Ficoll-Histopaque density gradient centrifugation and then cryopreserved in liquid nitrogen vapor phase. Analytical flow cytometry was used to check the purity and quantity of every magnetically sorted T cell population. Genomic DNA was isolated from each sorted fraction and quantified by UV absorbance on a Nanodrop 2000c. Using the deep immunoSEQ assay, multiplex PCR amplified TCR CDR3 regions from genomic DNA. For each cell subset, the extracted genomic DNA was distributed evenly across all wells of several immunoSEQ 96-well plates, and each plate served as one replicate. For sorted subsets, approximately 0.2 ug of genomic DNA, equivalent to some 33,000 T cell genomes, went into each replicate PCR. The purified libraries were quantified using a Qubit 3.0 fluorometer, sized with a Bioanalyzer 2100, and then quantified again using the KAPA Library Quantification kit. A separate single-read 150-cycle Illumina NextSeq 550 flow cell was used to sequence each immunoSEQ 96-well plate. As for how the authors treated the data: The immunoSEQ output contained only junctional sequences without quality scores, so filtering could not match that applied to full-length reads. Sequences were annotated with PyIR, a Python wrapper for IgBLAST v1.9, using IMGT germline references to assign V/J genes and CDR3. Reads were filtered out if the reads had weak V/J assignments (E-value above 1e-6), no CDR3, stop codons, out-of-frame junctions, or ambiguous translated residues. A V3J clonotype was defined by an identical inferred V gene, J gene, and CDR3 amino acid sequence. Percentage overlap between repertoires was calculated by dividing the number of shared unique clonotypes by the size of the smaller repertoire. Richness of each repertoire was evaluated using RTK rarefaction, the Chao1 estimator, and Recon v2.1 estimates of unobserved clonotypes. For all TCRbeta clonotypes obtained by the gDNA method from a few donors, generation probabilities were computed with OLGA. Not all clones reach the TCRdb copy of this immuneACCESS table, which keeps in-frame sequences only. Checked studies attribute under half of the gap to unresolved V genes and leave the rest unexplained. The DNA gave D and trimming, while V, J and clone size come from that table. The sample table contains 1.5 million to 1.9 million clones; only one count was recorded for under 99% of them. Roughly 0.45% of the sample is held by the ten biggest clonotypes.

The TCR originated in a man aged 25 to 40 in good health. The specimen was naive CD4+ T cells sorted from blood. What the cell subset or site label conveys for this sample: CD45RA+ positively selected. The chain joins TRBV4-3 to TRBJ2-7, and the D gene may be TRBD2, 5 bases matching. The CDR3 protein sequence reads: CASSQDFGKGNEQYF. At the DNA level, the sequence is TGCGCCAGCAGCCAAGACTTCGGGAAGGGTAACGAGCAGTACTTC.